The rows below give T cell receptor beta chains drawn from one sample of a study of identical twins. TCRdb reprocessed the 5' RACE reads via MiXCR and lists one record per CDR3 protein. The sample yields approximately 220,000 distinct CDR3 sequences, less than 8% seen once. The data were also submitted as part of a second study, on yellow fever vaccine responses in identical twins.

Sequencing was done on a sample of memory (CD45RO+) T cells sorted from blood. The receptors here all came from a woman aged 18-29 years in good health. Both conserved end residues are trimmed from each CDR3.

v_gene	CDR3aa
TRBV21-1	ASSKDEGEPAEAF
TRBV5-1	ASSFSSGTSTDTQY
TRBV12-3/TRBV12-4	ASSLGWSTDTQY
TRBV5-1	ASSPGSRGDNEQF
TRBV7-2	ASSLGLALAGTDTQY
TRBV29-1	SVEWGQAWDEQF
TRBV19	ASSIGGFGNSPLH
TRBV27	ASSLWGRIAGELF
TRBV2	ASSLPPGGTNTEAF
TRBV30	AWRDTRGGGTEAF
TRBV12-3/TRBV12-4	ASSLFGGRGETQY
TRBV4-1	ASSQVYQPNQPQH
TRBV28	ASSLRAGSETQY
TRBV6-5	ASRQGDQPQH
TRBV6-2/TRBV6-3	ASSYRGTEPGELF
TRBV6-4	ASSDSGGGTDTQY
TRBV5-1	ASSAPSYEQY
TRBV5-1	ASSSGAEQETQY
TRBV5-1	ASSLVGGADTQY
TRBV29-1	SVVETGSYEQY
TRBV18	ASSPTGANTGELF
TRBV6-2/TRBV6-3	ASSHPGLANTGELF
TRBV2	ASRLGGNNEQF
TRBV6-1	ASSLDRTMKGELF
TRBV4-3	ASSQGIAGGHYNEQF
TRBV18	ASSPLTGNTGELF
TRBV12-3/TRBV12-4	ASSPTGTSRGEQF
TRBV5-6	ASSNLLRTGGRAF
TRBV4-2	ASSQEVRSDTQY
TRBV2	ASSEQGSSGANVLT
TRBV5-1	ASSLQGAEESPLH
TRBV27	ASRRTVYNSPLH
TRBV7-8	ASRYRDSQETQY
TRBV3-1	ASSQIRATGSYNEQF
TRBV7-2	ASSLGRIYEQY
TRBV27	ATQERAAYEQY